Following are 21 T cell receptor beta chains from one sample sequenced in a study of control samples from healthy donors and cancer patients (dated by TCRdb to 2018 to 2020). Library prep was done by the immunoSEQ multiplex PCR assay. Held by TCRdb, this immuneACCESS table contains in-frame sequences only and omits some clones. Under half of the omission traces to an unresolved V gene where checked; the cause of the rest is unknown. This sample holds 100,000 to 150,000 clones; over 80% were observed only once. The ten largest clones add up to just under 0.6% of the sample. The specimen sequenced was PBMCs. These receptors were obtained from a man older than 75 with head and neck cancer.

V is TRBV7-9 and J is TRBJ1-1, with 9 bases identical to TRBD1. From germline, CDR1 is SEHNR and CDR2 FQNEAQ (reference sequence). CDR3 length equals 17 residues. With 4 bases clipped from V and 1 base from J, the junction kept 10 bases outside the gene matches. The CDR3 here is CASSSPYRGPSNTEAFF. The CDR3 nucleotides read TGTGCCAGCAGCTCTCCATACAGGGGGCCCTCGAACACTGAAGCTTTCTTT. The full variable domain, with the rest looked up from reference TRBV7-9 and TRBJ1-1, is DTGVSQNPRHKITKRGQNVTFRCDPISEHNRLYWYRQTLGQGPEFLTYFQNEAQLEKSRLLSDRFSAERPKGSFSTLEIQRTEQGDSAMYLCASSSPYRGPSNTEAFFGQGTRLTVV.

This chain links TRBV6-6 with TRBJ2-2, with a tentative D call TRBD2 (5 bases). CDR1 is MNHNY and CDR2 is SVGAGI in the germline V gene (reference sequence). V gave up 6 bases and J gave up 2 bases, with 13 bases separating them. This CDR3 has 15 residues. The CDR3 sequence is CASSRESVNTGELFF. CDR3 DNA: TGTGCCAGCAGCCGGGAAAGTGTCAACACCGGGGAGCTGTTTTTT.

The chain couples TRBV3-1 (or the pseudogene TRBV3-2) to TRBJ2-7; TRBD1 matches 9 bases. The J segment lost 6 bases and the V segment lost 1 base, leaving 7 bases of the junction unmatched. The CDR3 is 15 amino acids. Germline V CDR1 and CDR2: LGHDT, YNNKEL (reference sequence). The CDR3 protein is CASSQGRGQGAEQYF. The CDR3 bases are TGTGCCAGCAGCCAAGGGAGGGGACAGGGCGCCGAGCAGTACTTC.

The chain has TRBV18 and TRBJ2-5, with D possibly being TRBD1 (6 bases). Germline CDR1 is KGHSH and CDR2 is LQKENI. The CDR3 is made up of 18 amino acids. V shed 3 bases and J shed 4 bases, with 24 bases lying between them. The CDR3 DNA is TGTGCCAGCTCACCTAATTTCAGGGGAGACAGTGAGAGAGAGACCCAGTACTTC. This encodes CASSPNFRGDSERETQYF. Full variable domain (remainder filled in from reference TRBV18 and TRBJ2-5): NAGVMQNPRHLVRRRGQEARLRCSPMKGHSHVYWYRQLPEEGLKFMVYLQKENIIDESGMPKERFSAEFPKEGPSILRIQQVVRGDSAAYFCASSPNFRGDSERETQYFGPGTRLLVL.

This chain joins TRBV11-2 and TRBJ1-3; TRBD1 matches 8 bases. The germline CDR1 and CDR2 sequences are SGHAT and FQNNGV. This CDR3 region has 16 residues. Germline trimming cut 5 bases from V and 0 bases from J; bases unmatched to any gene: 6. CDR3 coding DNA: TGTGCCAGCAGCAACCAGGGGGCATACTCTGGAAACACCATATATTTT. Protein sequence: CASSNQGAYSGNTIYF.

Comments on this clone: The sample has other DNA sequences that encode this CDR3 too. This chain uses TRBV3-1 (or the pseudogene TRBV3-2) with TRBJ1-2; no clear D. CDR3 length: 11 amino acids. CDR1 and CDR2 (germline): LGHDT, YNNKEL (reference sequence). Trimming pared 1 base from V and 6 bases from J, leaving 3 bases between. This chain's CDR3 is CASSQVNGYTF. The CDR3 bases are TGTGCCAGCAGCCAAGTTAATGGCTACACCTTC.

The chain joins TRBV5-6 to TRBJ1-2, with 9 positions matching TRBD1. This CDR3 is built from 16 residues. Germline V gene sequence: CDR1 SGHDT, CDR2 YYEEEE. J gave up 6 bases and V 3 bases, and 12 bases lay outside the gene matches. The CDR3 DNA sequence: TGTGCCAGCAGCTCGGTCGATGAGGACAGGGGCAATGGCTACACCTTC. Its translation: CASSSVDEDRGNGYTF. Complete variable domain (other parts from reference TRBV5-6 and TRBJ1-2): DAGVTQSPTHLIKTRGQQVTLRCSPKSGHDTVSWYQQALGQGPQFIFQYYEEEERQRGNFPDRFSGHQFPNYSSELNVNALLLGDSALYLCASSSVDEDRGNGYTFGSGTRLTVV.

V is TRBV25-1 and J is TRBJ2-7; 7 bases match TRBD2. The germline V gene encodes CDR1 MGHDK and CDR2 SYGVNS. The CDR3 loop spans 14 amino acids. V shed 7 bases and J 7 bases; nucleotides not matched to a gene: 13. CDR3 nucleotides: TGTGCCAGCACCCTTAGCGGGCGCGGAGGGGAGCAGTACTTC. Translation gives CASTLSGRGGEQYF.

The chain employs TRBV10-1 and TRBJ2-2; maybe TRBD1 (6 bases). Germline V gene lookup returns CDR1 WNHNN and CDR2 SYGVQD (reference sequence). CDR3 size: 14 residues. V was cut by 2 bases and J by 5 bases, with 9 bases left in between. The CDR3 sequence: CASSEGTSTGELFF. CDR3 nucleotides: TGCGCCAGCAGTGAGGGGACATCTACCGGGGAGCTGTTTTTT.

J is TRBJ2-3 and V is TRBV6-2 or TRBV6-3; a weak D match, TRBD2 (6 bases). This CDR3 contains 16 residues. Germline lookup yields CDR1 MNHEY and CDR2 SVGEGT. V gave up 5 bases and J gave up 2 bases, with 17 bases separating them. The CDR3 DNA sequence: TGTGCCAGCAGTCCGACTTGGCGGGATAACACAGATACGCAGTATTTT. This translates into CASSPTWRDNTDTQYF.

In this sample, this clone turned up once. V is TRBV4-3 and J is TRBJ2-1, with 15 bases fitting TRBD2. With V trimmed by 1 base and J by 4 bases, 2 bases remained unmatched. Germline assignment: CDR1 LGHNA and CDR2 YSLEER. The CDR3 totals 17 residues. CDR3 sequence: CASSQGTSGRGYNEQFF. The CDR3 DNA reads TGCGCCAGCAGCCAAGGGACTAGCGGGAGGGGTTACAATGAGCAGTTCTTC.

This rearrangement joins TRBV27 to TRBJ1-2; a possible D gene is TRBD1 (5 bases). The V and J ends lost 2 bases and 2 bases respectively, with 15 bases between them. This CDR3 is built from 16 residues. The germline V gene encodes CDR1 MNHEY and CDR2 SMNVEV (reference sequence). Here the CDR3 reads CASSLNYRYPNYGYTF. The CDR3 DNA reads TGTGCCAGCAGTTTAAATTACAGGTACCCCAACTATGGCTACACCTTC.

This clone appeared once. The V and J genes are TRBV2 and TRBJ1-4, with D unclear. Germline V gene lookup returns CDR1 SNHLY and CDR2 FYNNEI. CDR3 length equals 13 residues. Trimming stripped 7 bases from V and 8 bases from J, with 14 bases between. The CDR3 DNA reads as TGTGCCAGCAAACTCCAGTCCGACGAAAAACTGTTTTTT. It translates to CASKLQSDEKLFF.

The CDR3 DNA reads TGTGCCAGCAGCCCGGGACCGTTCACTGAAGCTTTCTTT. It translates to CASSPGPFTEAFF. The gene calls are TRBV6-2 or TRBV6-3 and TRBJ1-1, with D perhaps TRBD1 (5 bases). In germline, CDR1 is MNHEY, CDR2 SVGEGT. This CDR3 has 13 amino acids. The ends were cut back, 6 bases at V and 4 bases at J, with 12 bases in the middle.

V gene TRBV5-5 combines with J gene TRBJ2-7; no firm D call. The CDR3 has 15 amino acids. Trimming removed 1 base at V and 3 bases at J, with 14 bases between. CDR1 and CDR2 (germline): SGHKS, YYEKEE (reference sequence). The CDR3, as DNA: TGTGCCAGCAGCTTGTCATTACAAGATGTCTACGAGCAGTACTTC. Translated: CASSLSLQDVYEQYF.

The J gene is TRBJ1-5, the V gene TRBV7-2; D ambiguous. CDR1 SGHTA and CDR2 FQGNSA come from the germline V gene. Deletions cut 3 bases from V and 3 bases from J, with 6 bases between. The CDR3 length is 13 residues. The CDR3 is CASSFQSNQPQHF. As DNA, the CDR3 is TGTGCCAGCAGCTTCCAGTCCAATCAGCCCCAGCATTTT.

This clone appeared a single time. The chain joins TRBV2 to TRBJ2-7; TRBD2 matches at 11 bases. CDR1 is SNHLY, CDR2 FYNNEI, per germline. The CDR3 consists of 17 residues. The trim removed 0 bases at V and 4 bases at J, leaving 8 bases unmatched. The CDR3 DNA reads TGTGCCAGCAGTGAAGCGGGGCTAGCGGGGGGCCGATACGAGCAGTACTTC. This gives the protein CASSEAGLAGGRYEQYF.

The chain has TRBV5-8 and TRBJ1-1; TRBD1 matches at 7 bases. Germline assignment: CDR1 SGHTS and CDR2 YDEGEE. The CDR3 length is 13 residues. Trimming cost V 4 bases and J 4 bases; bases outside gene matches: 4. Here the CDR3 DNA reads TGTGCCAGCAGCGCGACAGGGTTCACTGAAGCTTTCTTT. Its protein product is CASSATGFTEAFF.

The gene calls are TRBV4-3 and TRBJ2-1, with 14 bases that match TRBD2. Germline-derived CDR1 and CDR2 are LGHNA and YSLEER. The CDR3 is made up of 16 amino acids. V was pared by 0 bases and J by 14 bases, with 9 bases of the junction left unmatched. The CDR3 here is CASSQEFGTSGRLEFF. The CDR3 bases are TGCGCCAGCAGCCAAGAATTCGGGACTAGCGGGAGACTAGAGTTCTTC.

This clone was observed a single time. The gene calls are TRBV6-1 and TRBJ1-2; weak D call: TRBD1 (5 bases). The V and J ends lost 3 bases and 0 bases respectively, with 14 bases between them. CDR1 and CDR2 (germline): MNHNS, SASEGT. This CDR3 region has 16 residues. The CDR3 spells CASSDPLTAANYGYTF. CDR3 sequence (DNA): TGTGCCAGCAGTGACCCTTTGACAGCCGCTAACTATGGCTACACCTTC.

The CDR3 sequence is CASSYSPSGRDTDTQYF. The CDR3 DNA reads TGTGCCAGCAGTTACTCTCCTAGCGGGAGAGATACAGATACGCAGTATTTT. This chain uses TRBV6-2 or TRBV6-3 with TRBJ2-3, with TRBD2 matching 10 bases. This CDR3 region has 17 residues. Germline CDR1 and CDR2: MNHEY and SVGEGT. Germline trimming cut 0 bases from V and 3 bases from J; bases unmatched to any gene: 6.